These 16 T cell receptor beta chains were sequenced from one sample in a study of blood T cell repertoires in COVID-19. Measured with immunoSEQ multiplex PCR; TCRdb has only the in-frame clones, and not every one. The sample carries roughly 20,000 clones, 75% to 95% recorded once. Sequencing was done on a sample of peripheral blood. The receptors derive from a man between 70 and 80 years old with active COVID-19.

V and J are TRBV11-2 and TRBJ2-6, with TRBD2 matching over 7 bases. V lost 2 bases, J lost 2 bases, and 0 bases stayed unmatched. Germline V gene lookup returns CDR1 SGHAT and CDR2 FQNNGV. The CDR3 has 15 amino acids. In nucleotides, the CDR3 is TGTGCCAGCAGCTTACGGGGGGCTGGGGCCAACGTCCTGACTTTC. Translation: CASSLRGAGANVLTF. The full variable domain, in which reference TRBV11-2 and TRBJ2-6 provide the parts outside the CDR3, is EAGVAQSPRYKIIEKRQSVAFWCNPISGHATLYWYQQILGQGPKLLIQFQNNGVVDDSQLPKDRFSAERLKGVDSTLKIQPAKLEDSAVYLCASSLRGAGANVLTFGAGSRLTVL.

The J gene is TRBJ2-4, the V gene TRBV15; D might be TRBD2 (6 bases). Germline V gene data show CDR1 as LNHNV and CDR2 as YYDKDF (reference sequence). V was pared by 5 bases and J by 2 bases, with 13 bases between. This CDR3 has 15 residues. The CDR3 is CATSPSGVSKNIQYF. In DNA form, the CDR3 reads TGTGCCACCAGCCCTTCGGGGGTTTCCAAAAACATTCAGTACTTC. The full variable domain, completed using reference TRBV15 and TRBJ2-4, is DAMVIQNPRYQVTQFGKPVTLSCSQTLNHNVMYWYQQKSSQAPKLLFHYYDKDFNNEADTPDNFQSRRPNTSFCFLDIRSPGLGDTAMYLCATSPSGVSKNIQYFGAGTRLSVL.

This clone appeared once. At one boundary the junction diverges from the germline segment, which might be a read error. The gene calls are TRBV28 and TRBJ2-7; 7 nucleotides line up with TRBD1. Germline assignment: CDR1 MDHEN and CDR2 SYDVKM. The CDR3 length is 11 residues. This CDR3 is CSSTGFEEQYF. The DNA of the CDR3 is TGCAGCTCGACAGGGTTTGAAGAGCAGTACTTC.

V is TRBV11-3 and J is TRBJ2-1, with 7 positions matching TRBD2. V was clipped by 5 bases and J by 0 bases; unmatched bases: 4. The CDR3 covers 15 residues. Germline CDR1 reads SGHNT; CDR2 reads YENEEA. CDR3 nucleotide sequence: TGTGCCAGCAGCCTCGGCGGGAGCTCCTACAATGAGCAGTTCTTC. Encoded protein: CASSLGGSSYNEQFF. The full variable domain, rest sourced from reference TRBV11-3 and TRBJ2-1, is EAGVVQSPRYKIIEKKQPVAFWCNPISGHNTLYWYLQNLGQGPELLIRYENEEAVDDSQLPKDRFSAERLKGVDSTLKIQPAELGDSAVYLCASSLGGSSYNEQFFGPGTRLTVL.

The CDR3 sequence is CASSQPSSGELFF. The CDR3 DNA is TGTGCCAGCAGCCAGCCCTCGAGCGGGGAGCTGTTTTTT. The V and J genes are TRBV3-1 (or the pseudogene TRBV3-2) and TRBJ2-2; D is unresolved. CDR3 length equals 13 residues. From germline, CDR1 is LGHDT and CDR2 YNNKEL (reference sequence). V lost 3 bases to trimming and J lost 7 bases, with 9 bases between them.

This rearrangement joins TRBV2 to TRBJ2-1, with TRBD1 identical over 7 bases. Germline CDR1 reads SNHLY; CDR2 reads FYNNEI. J lost 2 bases, V lost 7 bases, and 8 bases had no gene match. The CDR3 covers 15 residues. The CDR3 sequence: CASKLKGTAYNEQFF. The DNA of the CDR3 is TGTGCCAGCAAGCTGAAGGGGACAGCCTACAATGAGCAGTTCTTC.

This chain joins TRBV4-1 and TRBJ1-4, with D unresolved. The CDR3 contains 14 residues. V was shortened by 3 bases and J by 8 bases, with 13 bases between the two germline ends. Germline values: CDR1 MGHRA, CDR2 YSYEKL. CDR3 sequence: CASSQQTRREKLFF. Written as DNA, the CDR3 is TGCGCCAGCAGCCAGCAGACAAGAAGAGAAAAACTGTTTTTT.

The chain couples TRBV5-4 to TRBJ1-6, with 8 bases aligning to TRBD1. V lost 4 bases, J lost 6 bases, and 3 bases stayed unmatched. CDR3 size: 14 residues. Germline CDR1 SGHNT, CDR2 YYREEE (reference sequence). CDR3 nucleotides: TGTGCCAGCAGCGACAGGGGCAGTAATTCACCCCTCCACTTT. This gives the protein CASSDRGSNSPLHF.

The rearrangement links TRBV9 to TRBJ1-3; D is ambiguous. The V gene lost 4 bases and the J gene lost 0 bases, with 8 bases spanning the gap. The length of the CDR3 is 14 residues. Per the germline V gene, CDR1 is SGDLS and CDR2 is YYNGEE. CDR3 amino acids: CASSLRASGNTIYF. The CDR3 DNA reads TGTGCCAGCAGCCTCCGAGCCTCTGGAAACACCATATATTTT.

This sequence joins TRBV28 and TRBJ1-2, with 8 bases fitting TRBD1. There are 14 residues in the CDR3. The J segment lost 2 bases and the V segment lost 6 bases, leaving 5 bases of the junction unmatched. Per germline, CDR1 MDHEN and CDR2 SYDVKM. In nucleotides, the CDR3 is TGTGCCAGCAGGACAGGGGTCGCCAACTATGGCTACACCTTC. This encodes CASRTGVANYGYTF.

The CDR3: CASSTQTGLGGEQYF. CDR3 sequence (DNA): TGTGCCAGTAGTACCCAGACAGGGTTGGGAGGAGAGCAGTACTTC. V gene TRBV19 combines with J gene TRBJ2-7; possibly TRBD1 for D (7 bases). The germline V gene has CDR1 LNHDA and CDR2 SQIVND (reference sequence). The V gene lost 4 bases and the J gene lost 7 bases, with 20 bases spanning the gap. This CDR3 region has 15 residues.

The genes are TRBV28 and TRBJ1-1; perhaps TRBD1 as D (6 bases). Germline assignment: CDR1 MDHEN and CDR2 SYDVKM. The CDR3 is 12 residues long. Trimming stripped 5 bases from V and 11 bases from J, with 15 bases between. The chain's CDR3 is CASSLLQGSAFF. The CDR3 DNA follows: TGTGCCAGCAGTCTACTACAGGGTTCTGCTTTCTTT. Using reference TRBV28 and TRBJ1-1 for the parts outside the CDR3, the full variable domain is DVKVTQSSRYLVKRTGEKVFLECVQDMDHENMFWYRQDPGLGLRLIYFSYDVKMKEKGDIPEGYSVSREKKERFSLILESASTNQTSMYLCASSLLQGSAFFGQGTRLTVV.

V and J are TRBV5-1 and TRBJ1-5; 7 bases match TRBD1. Germline V gene sequence: CDR1 SGHRS, CDR2 YFSETQ. Germline trimming cut 4 bases from V and 0 bases from J; bases unmatched to any gene: 4. CDR3 length equals 15 residues. The CDR3 nucleotides are TGCGCCAGCAGCCTCACAGGGGTTAGCAATCAGCCCCAGCATTTT. Translation gives CASSLTGVSNQPQHF. The variable domain in full, with the rest retrieved from reference TRBV5-1 and TRBJ1-5, is KAGVTQTPRYLIKTRGQQVTLSCSPISGHRSVSWYQQTPGQGLQFLFEYFSETQRNKGNFPGRFSGRQFSNSRSEMNVSTLELGDSALYLCASSLTGVSNQPQHFGDGTRLSIL.

The chain joins TRBV27 to TRBJ2-1; 16 bases agree with TRBD2. This CDR3 contains 15 residues. The trim removed 4 bases at V and 7 bases at J, leaving 1 base unmatched. In germline, CDR1 is MNHEY, CDR2 SMNVEV (reference sequence). CDR3 bases: TGTGCCAGCAGTTGGGGACTAGCGGGAGGGAATGAGCAGTTCTTC. Translation gives CASSWGLAGGNEQFF.

J is TRBJ2-1 and V is TRBV6-4, with D unclear. Per the germline V gene, CDR1 is MRHNA and CDR2 is SNTAGT. Trimming removed 3 bases at V and 8 bases at J, with 11 bases between. This CDR3 is 13 amino acids long. The CDR3: CASSERIMDEQFF. CDR3 DNA sequence: TGTGCCAGCAGTGAGAGGATTATGGATGAGCAGTTCTTC.

The chain employs TRBV14 and TRBJ1-1; 7 positions match TRBD1. CDR3 length: 14 residues. Germline V gene sequence: CDR1 SGHDN, CDR2 FVKESK. The V gene end was trimmed by 7 bases and the J gene end by 1 base; junction bases not matched to a gene: 6. CDR3 DNA sequence: TGTGCCAGCAAGGACAGGACCAAGAACACTGAAGCTTTCTTT. As protein: CASKDRTKNTEAFF.